This T cell receptor beta chain was obtained from a study of blood T cell repertoires in COVID-19. For the study at large: Italy, Spain and the United States were the sources of the convalescent and acute COVID-19 samples. Nucleic acid was either cDNA or gDNA, and it came from T cells, B-cell-depleted T cells, or PBMCs.

Generated by immunoSEQ multiplex PCR, the TCRdb table keeps only in-frame clones and is missing some. The sample has about 20,000 clones; about 91% are singletons. This CDR3 has 13 amino acids. Unmatched junction bases numbered 3, after V lost 5 bases and J lost 4 bases. Germline values: CDR1 LNHDA, CDR2 SQIVND (reference sequence). Sequenced material: peripheral blood. The rearrangement links TRBV19 to TRBJ1-2; TRBD1 agrees at 8 bases. The sequence was obtained from a man between 65 and 85 years old with active COVID-19. The CDR3 is CASSEQGAYGYTF. In DNA form, the CDR3 reads TGTGCCAGTAGTGAGCAGGGGGCCTATGGCTACACCTTC.